This T cell receptor (beta chain) was documented in a study of molecular identifiers for immune sequencing clone quantification. Naive CD8 T cells were sorted as CD8+CD4-CCR7+CD45RA+. TCRdb recomputed calls from the PCR reads with MiXCR, one row per CDR3 protein. The sample includes hundreds of thousands of distinct CDR3 sequences, just under 20% seen only once; the top ten take roughly 0.9%. The CDR3 runs 17 residues. In germline, CDR1 is LNHDA, CDR2 SQIVND (reference sequence). As for this clonotype: A read error may explain this, as a much larger clone is one base away.

The sequenced sample was naive CD8+ T cells from blood, with Jurkat cell RNA spiked in. The sample's subset: FACS-sorted CD8+CD4-CCR7+CD45RA+ naive T cells. This receptor was taken from a human donor in good health. Some libraries in this study had Jurkat cell RNA spiked in. The chain combines TRBV19 with TRBJ1-5, with D tentatively TRBD1 (6 bases). CDR3 in DNA: TGTGCCAGTAGTCGGGACACTCTCTTGATTAGCAATCGGCCCCAGCATTTT. Protein sequence: CASSRDTLLISNRPQHF.